This T cell receptor (beta chain) was sequenced in a study of neoadjuvant anti-PD-1 for oral cavity cancer. As for time point: after neoadjuvant nivolumab, at surgical resection. Sequencing was performed with immunoSEQ multiplex PCR; in TCRdb, only in-frame clones are kept and a portion is missing. The table shows 73,000 or so clones, with about 88% occurring only once. The CDR3 sequence is 15 residues long. CDR1 and CDR2 from the germline V gene are ENHRY and SYGVKD. V was pared by 2 bases and J by 3 bases, with 14 bases between. V usage is TRBV10-3 and J usage is TRBJ2-7; D not resolved. The receptor was derived from a person aged 40-85 years with oral cavity squamous cell carcinoma. The sequenced sample was PBMCs, obtained after nivolumab (anti-PD-1) treatment. CDR3: CAISEMAGTGYEQYF. For the CDR3, the DNA is TGTGCCATCAGTGAGATGGCTGGAACGGGCTACGAGCAGTACTTC.